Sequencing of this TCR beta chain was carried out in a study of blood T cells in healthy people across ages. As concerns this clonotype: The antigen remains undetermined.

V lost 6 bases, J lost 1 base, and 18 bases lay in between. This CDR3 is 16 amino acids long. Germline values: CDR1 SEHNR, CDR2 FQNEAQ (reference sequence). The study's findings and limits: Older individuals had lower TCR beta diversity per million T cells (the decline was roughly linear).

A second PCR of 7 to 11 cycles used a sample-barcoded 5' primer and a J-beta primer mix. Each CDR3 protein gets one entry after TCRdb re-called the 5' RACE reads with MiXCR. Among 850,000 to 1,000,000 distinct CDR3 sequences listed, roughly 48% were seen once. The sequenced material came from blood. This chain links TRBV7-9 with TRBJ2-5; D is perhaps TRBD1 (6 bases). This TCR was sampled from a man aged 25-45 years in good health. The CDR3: CASRETPGAPQETQYF. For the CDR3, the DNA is TGTGCCAGCAGAGAAACACCAGGGGCACCCCAAGAGACCCAGTACTTC.